This section outlines one T cell receptor beta chain sequence together with its context. At one of its ends the junction is not consistent with the germline gene, which may arise from a read error. This CDR3 is built from 12 residues. Looked up from germline, CDR1 is GTSNPN and CDR2 is SVGIG (reference sequence). This sample stems from a study of cytomegalovirus exposure and HLA in healthy donors. Study in general: The Caucasian-associated ancestry cluster held less than 85% of 300 to 500 genotyped donors.

The primer mix had 60 Vbeta and 13 Jbeta primers. TCRdb's copy holds only in-frame clones and misses some; the assay was immunoSEQ multiplex PCR. The sample has 200,000 to 250,000 clones; roughly four fifths are singletons. This TCR came from a girl aged 2-15 years in good health and CMV-seronegative. V is TRBV30 and J is TRBJ1-2, with D perhaps TRBD1 (6 bases). Sequencing was performed on PBMCs. The CDR3 nucleotides are TGTGCCTGGAGCTATGGACAGATGCCGTTTGCCTTC. Protein sequence: CAWSYGQMPFAF. Together with reference TRBV30 and TRBJ1-2, the CDR3 gives the full variable domain: SQTIHQWPATLVQPVGSPLSLECTVEGTSNPNLYWYRQAAGRGLQLLFYSVGIGQISSEVPQNLSASRPQDRQFILSSKKLLLSDSGFYLCAWSYGQMPFAFGSGTRLTVV.